This T cell receptor beta chain was obtained from a study of cytomegalovirus exposure and HLA in healthy donors. CDR3 length: 12 amino acids. V was pared by 8 bases and J by 3 bases, with 10 bases between. Germline values: CDR1 LNHDA, CDR2 SQIVND (reference sequence). In this sample, this clone turned up a few times. The identical CDR3 is also encoded by other nucleotide sequences in the sample. The PCR used 60 Vbeta and 13 Jbeta primers. Generated by immunoSEQ multiplex PCR, the TCRdb table keeps only in-frame clones and is missing some. The data contain just over 200,000 clones, 80% to 85% of them seen just once; the ten biggest clones take up 2.5% to 3.5%.

The chain uses TRBV19 and TRBJ1-2, with D possibly being TRBD1 (5 bases). This sequence was found in a woman between 40 and 55 years old in good health and CMV-seronegative. The sample consisted of PBMCs. The CDR3 bases are TGTGCCAGTCTCCAGGGTTACTATGGCTACACCTTC. Amino acids: CASLQGYYGYTF. Full variable domain (rest looked up from reference TRBV19 and TRBJ1-2): DGGITQSPKYLFRKEGQNVTLSCEQNLNHDAMYWYRQDPGQGLRLIYYSQIVNDFQKGDIAEGYSVSREKKESFPLTVTSAQKNPTAFYLCASLQGYYGYTFGSGTRLTVV.